The present TCR beta chain was sequenced within a study of tumor-infiltrating lymphocytes in primary liver carcinoma (TCRdb year 2017). Some background on the complete study: Between November 2015 and March 2016, several patients in China with histopathologically diagnosed primary liver carcinoma had their tumors surgically resected. Of the five patients (three men and two women, aged 30 to 69 years), four had hepatocellular carcinoma and one had combined HCC and intrahepatic cholangiocarcinoma. The tumors of the five patients were staged as T1-T3 N0M0, with maximum diameters ranging from 4.2 to 10 cm. Samples yielded roughly 3.5 to 7.13 million productive TCRbeta reads; read depth did not differ significantly between tissue types. The study combined TCRbeta repertoire sequencing, expression microarrays and whole-exome sequencing across five regions of each liver tumor, with adjacent normal tissue and blood. A total of about 35 specimens from 5 patients, comprising approximately 25 tumor regions, 5 adjacent noncancerous liver tissues and 5 peripheral blood samples, were covered by TCRbeta repertoire sequencing. Reproducibility between technical replicate repertoires was high, with correlation coefficients above 0.95 and mean shared-clone rates approximately 0.9. The research as a whole found: Compared with blood, tumors had a significantly larger share of the repertoire taken up by the top 250 clones (p = 0.039). Only the TCR beta chain was sequenced, so true repertoire diversity is likely underestimated because unpaired alpha chains were not captured. The study included only four or five patients, and the authors note findings should be validated in a larger study. Consistent with antigen-driven expansion, pairs of tumor regions showed higher repertoire overlap (mean roughly 35%) than either tumor-adjacent pairs (about 17%) or tumor-blood pairs (about 15%). Bulk unsorted samples precluded comparing CD4+ and CD8+ T cell repertoires.

RNA from unsorted whole blood was extracted with TRIzol reagent, and germline DNA was obtained with the DNeasy Blood & Tissue kit. At the time of sampling, the patients had chronic HBV infection and had not received any treatment. Before surgery, approximately 3.8 milliliters of peripheral blood were collected into K2EDTA tubes. A constant-region primer and ProtoScript II reverse transcriptase were used to reverse-transcribe TCRbeta-specific cDNA from around 530 ng total RNA. Three nested multiplex PCR rounds, following a slightly modified ARM-PCR procedure, were used to build the TCRbeta libraries. The first two PCR rounds used multiplex TRBV1-TRBV30 forward primers with a Cbeta reverse primer, each for about 10 cycles. Sample barcodes and Illumina adapters were added in a final 25-cycle PCR using Deep VentR polymerase. Before sequencing, amplicons between 200 and 500 bp were purified from gel using a QIAquick gel extraction kit. TCRbeta amplicons were sequenced on an Illumina HiSeq 2500 with 250-bp paired-end reads. In the paper's pipeline: Trimmomatic v0.33 was used to quality-trim the reads, and FLASH v1.2.11 was used to merge paired reads so that full CDR3 sequences could be recovered. V, D and J germline segments were assigned to the rearranged TCRbeta sequences by MiGEC v1.2.1b. Clonotype statistics and Shannon-Wiener diversity indices were computed with VDJtools v1.0.0. Except for diversity analysis, only each sample's 250 most abundant clonotypes were used in subsequent analyses to reduce sampling bias. TCRdb's own reprocessing of the public reads used fastp at Q25 and MiXCR and kept productive beta chains. Rows are combined by CDR3 protein, so each entry shows the most common genes and DNA. These V and J calls are TCRdb output, not the study's own analysis. The table for this sample lists about 200,000 distinct CDR3 sequences; less than 75% of them were counted only once. The top ten clonotypes cover around 7.1% of the sample.

This clonotype was seen at least ten times. This clone's antigen is unknown. No much larger clone is present one base from it, and per-base qualities are unavailable. V drops 3 bases and J drops 9 bases, leaving 24 bases in between. CDR1 MNHNS and CDR2 SASEGT are derived from the germline V gene. The CDR3 contains 17 residues, cysteine and phenylalanine counted. Here the CDR3 DNA is all that survives: 51 bases in frame from base 1. The chain employs TRBV6-1 and TRBJ2-1; matching of 5 bases hints at TRBD2 as the D gene. Source material: peripheral blood. The sequence came from an older woman with primary liver carcinoma and hepatitis B virus infection. The CDR3 in this case is CASSDPRLAEPVGEQFF. In nucleotides, the sequence is TGTGCCAGCAGTGACCCCAGGCTAGCAGAACCTGTCGGTGAGCAGTTCTTC.